This T cell receptor (beta chain) appears in the sequencing data of a study of CD8+ T cells in alopecia areata. Whole-study results and caveats: A large proportion of expanded lesional clones were detected persisting in scalp and blood during tofacitinib.

Documented treatment: oral pan-JAK inhibitor, 5-10 mg twice daily. Both peripheral blood and punch biopsies of lesional scalp skin were obtained from patients who had alopecia areata. Between the trimmed V and J ends, which lost 1 base and 12 bases, there was a span of 16 bases. The CDR3 contains 14 residues. The germline V gene encodes CDR1 LNHNV and CDR2 YYDKDF (reference sequence). About this clone itself: Its antigen is currently unknown.

RNA extraction and reverse transcription yielded cDNA as sequencing template. The table came from immunoSEQ multiplex PCR; TCRdb's copy has only in-frame clones and leaves some out. Counted here are about 200,000 clones, about three fifths occurring once; the ten biggest clones make up 4.5% to 6%. The source of this sequence is a human donor with alopecia areata. This material consisted of CD4+ T cells sorted from blood, taken at week 24, from a patient treated with tofacitinib. The rearrangement links TRBV15 to TRBJ2-1; D tentatively reads TRBD1 or TRBD2 (5 bases each). The CDR3 DNA sequence: TGTGCCACCAGCAGAGCCGGGACCAATCTAGTGCAGTTCTTC. This sequence encodes CATSRAGTNLVQFF. Based on the CDR3 plus reference TRBV15 and TRBJ2-1, the full variable domain is DAMVIQNPRYQVTQFGKPVTLSCSQTLNHNVMYWYQQKSSQAPKLLFHYYDKDFNNEADTPDNFQSRRPNTSFCFLDIRSPGLGDTAMYLCATSRAGTNLVQFFGPGTRLTVL.